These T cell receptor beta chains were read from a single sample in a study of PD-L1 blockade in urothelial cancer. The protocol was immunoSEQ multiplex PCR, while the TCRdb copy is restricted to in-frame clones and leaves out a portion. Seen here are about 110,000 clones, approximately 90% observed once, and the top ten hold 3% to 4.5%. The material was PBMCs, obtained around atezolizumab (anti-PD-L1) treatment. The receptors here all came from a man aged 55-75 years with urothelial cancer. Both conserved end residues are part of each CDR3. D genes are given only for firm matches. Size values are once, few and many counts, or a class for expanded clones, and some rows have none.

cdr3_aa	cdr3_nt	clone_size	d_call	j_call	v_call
CASSLVGVGYGYTF	TGTGCCAGCAGCTTAGTAGGGGTCGGCTATGGCTACACCTTC	-	-	TRBJ1-2	TRBV7-2
CASSLANGQGVDTQYF	TGCGCCAGCAGCTTGGCCAACGGACAGGGGGTAGATACGCAGTATTTT	-	TRBD1	TRBJ2-3	TRBV5-1
CASSEDRGGGNEQFF	TGCGCCAGCAGCGAAGACAGGGGAGGTGGTAATGAGCAGTTCTTC	-	TRBD1	TRBJ2-1	TRBV10-1
CATSPVGSSTGELFF	TGTGCCACCAGCCCGGTGGGTAGCTCCACCGGGGAGCTGTTTTTT	-	-	TRBJ2-2	TRBV15
CASRPGTGGEKLFF	TGTGCCAGCAGACCCGGGACAGGGGGTGAAAAACTGTTTTTT	-	TRBD1	TRBJ1-4	TRBV7-8
CASSLAAGLYEQYF	TGCGCCAGCAGCTTGGCCGCAGGCCTCTACGAGCAGTACTTC	-	-	TRBJ2-7	TRBV5-1
CASSVGGESTEAFF	TGTGCCAGCAGCGTAGGGGGGGAGAGCACTGAAGCTTTCTTT	-	-	TRBJ1-1	TRBV9
CASSLGGTMYGYTF	TGTGCCAGCAGCTTAGGTGGGACAATGTATGGCTACACCTTC	-	-	TRBJ1-2	TRBV7-9
CASSRERGGETQYF	TGTGCCAGCAGCCGGGAGCGGGGCGGGGAGACCCAGTACTTC	few	TRBD2	TRBJ2-5	TRBV11-2
CASSAGDQPQHF	TGTGCCAGCAGCGCAGGTGACCAGCCCCAGCATTTT	-	-	TRBJ1-5	TRBV28
CASSLPGNNEQFF	TGCGCCAGCAGCTTGCCCGGGAACAATGAGCAGTTCTTC	once	-	TRBJ2-1	TRBV5-1
CASSFTGQGANTEAFF	TGTGCCAGCAGCTTCACCGGACAGGGCGCGAACACTGAAGCTTTCTTT	-	TRBD1	TRBJ1-1	TRBV5-4
CASSVGTVTTNNEQFF	TGTGCCAGCAGCGTAGGGACAGTTACAACCAACAATGAGCAGTTCTTC	-	-	TRBJ2-1	TRBV9
CASSSETGHEQYF	TGTGCCAGTAGTAGCGAGACAGGACACGAGCAGTACTTC	once	-	TRBJ2-7	TRBV19
CAWSGVNRAIAGELFF	TGTGCCTGGAGTGGGGTGAACAGGGCTATCGCCGGGGAGCTGTTTTTT	-	-	TRBJ2-2	TRBV30
CASSNRIRLGGYNEQFF	TGTGCCAGCAGCAACAGAATTCGACTGGGGGGATACAATGAGCAGTTCTTC	-	-	TRBJ2-1	TRBV7-9
CASSALTGMADTQYF	TGCGCCAGCAGTGCACTGACAGGGATGGCAGATACGCAGTATTTT	-	TRBD1	TRBJ2-3	TRBV10-2